This T cell receptor (beta chain) was found in a study of Graves' ophthalmopathy and Graves' hyperthyroidism (dated by TCRdb to 2016 to 2019). With respect to the entire study: Peripheral blood was collected before any treatment was given, at the time of initial diagnosis. The independent validation cohort included approximately 19 hyperthyroidism patients plus 17 patients who later progressed from hyperthyroidism to ophthalmopathy. To explore V-J signatures that distinguish ophthalmopathy from hyperthyroidism, a discovery set of 100 patients was enrolled, made up of 43 with ophthalmopathy and some 58 with stable hyperthyroidism. Once sampling was done, hyperthyroidism patients were given methimazole at a starting dose of 30 mg daily, while ophthalmopathy patients were given high-dose intravenous methylprednisolone. In six or seven hyperthyroidism patients, the T-cell repertoires found in thyroid tissue were compared with those found in blood. The study used TCR beta repertoire signatures to distinguish Graves' ophthalmopathy from Graves' hyperthyroidism and to predict progression to ophthalmopathy. In total, some 140 blood samples were TCR-sequenced: 40 to 45 ophthalmopathy, 75 hyperthyroidism and around 17 hyperthyroidism-to-ophthalmopathy patients. Results and caveats for the whole study, not just this receptor: In cross-validation, the 13-signature model distinguished ophthalmopathy from stable hyperthyroidism with approximately 85% sensitivity and approximately 81% specificity, and in the test set the corresponding values were roughly 78% and 74%. Sample size was not predetermined statistically, and investigators were not blinded to group allocation. In validation, the model predicted ophthalmopathy progression with nearly 71% sensitivity and roughly 78% specificity; more than ten predicted patients were CT-confirmed with GO in a median of roughly 6.8 months. Among expanded thyroid clonotypes with frequency above 0.001, most also showed up in blood, which suggests that blood repertoires may reflect the thyroid immune response.

For repertoire sequencing, the TCR beta CDR3 regions were amplified from RNA transcripts. The first round was an RT-PCR using HTBI primers with the Qiagen OneStep RT-PCR kit, and this first round was followed by a second-round multiplex PCR, then size selection and purification. Sequencing of the libraries was carried out on an Illumina HiSeq2000 in paired-end mode with 100 bp reads. In the source study's methods: SOAPnuke was used to process the reads, removing any read that contained adapters or uncalled bases, had a mean Phred below 15, or lacked an exact match to the constant primer or identifier. High-quality paired reads were merged with COPE v1.2.5. Unique nucleotide sequences were defined as clonotypes and aligned to IMGT TRB V, D and J references using MiTCR v1.1. Only V-J combinations with frequency above 0.0001 were analysed, covering around 99% of repertoires. A TCR clonal expansion and chaos score per V-J combination was defined as the ratio of F50 clonal expansion to chaos observed in the TCRdist matrix. Welch's t-statistics and random forest were used to narrow the features down to more than 10 V-J combinations, which were then fed into a naive Bayes classifier. The similarity between thyroid and blood repertoires was quantified using the Morisita-Horn index. TCRdb cleaned the public reads at Q25 with fastp, built clones with MiXCR and kept in-frame beta chains. Rows with a matching CDR3 protein are joined into one entry that keeps the most common DNA and genes. The V and J calls and clone size are TCRdb's, not the authors'. The sample includes around 660,000 distinct CDR3 sequences, with just over 40% observed a single time. Together, the top ten hold roughly 3% of the sample.

A remark on this clonotype: The target of this receptor is not known. Within one base of it there is no much larger clone, and no base qualities were kept.

Patients with ophthalmopathy had moderately to severely active disease, with a Clinical Activity Score of 3 or more, a NOSPECS grade of 4 or more, and a disease duration of less than 3 months. Patients with other autoimmune diseases, uncontrolled infections, pregnancy or lactation were excluded. Diagnosis was based on clinical symptoms, serum thyroxine, TRAb, thyroid ultrasound and orbital computed tomography. Ficoll-Paque density gradient centrifugation was used to isolate PBMCs from 8 to 10 ml of fresh peripheral blood. Trizol reagent was used to extract the total RNA, and its quality was then checked on an Agilent 2100 Bioanalyzer. The CDR3 goes from the cysteine to the phenylalanine over 13 residues. The CDR3 DNA has 39 bases and is translated from base 1. V gives up 5 bases and J gives up 3 bases, and the segment between their germline ends measures 12 bases. According to the germline V gene, CDR1 reads SGDLS and CDR2 reads YYNGEE.

This chain is built from TRBV9 and TRBJ2-7; the D gene assignment is perhaps TRBD1 or TRBD2, with each matching 6 bases. Sequencing was done on a sample of peripheral blood. The receptor comes from an adult man with Graves' ophthalmopathy. The sequence in DNA is TGTGCCAGCAGTTGGAGGGGGTACTACGAGCAGTACTTC. Its coded protein is CASSWRGYYEQYF.